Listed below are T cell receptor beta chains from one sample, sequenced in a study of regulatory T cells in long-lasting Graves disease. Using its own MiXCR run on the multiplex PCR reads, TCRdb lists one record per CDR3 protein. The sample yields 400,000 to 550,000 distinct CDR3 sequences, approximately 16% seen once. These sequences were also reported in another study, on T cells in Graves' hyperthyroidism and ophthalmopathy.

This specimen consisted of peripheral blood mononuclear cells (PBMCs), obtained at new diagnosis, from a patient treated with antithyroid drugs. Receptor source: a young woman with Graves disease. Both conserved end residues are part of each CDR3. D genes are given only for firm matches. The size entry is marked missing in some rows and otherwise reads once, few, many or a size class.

cdr3_nt: TGTGCCAGTAGTATTAGTGCGGCTTTCGGGGAGCTGTTTTTT; cdr3_aa: CASSISAAFGELFF; j_call: TRBJ2-2; d_call: -; clone_size: once; v_call: TRBV19
cdr3_nt: TGCGCCAGCAGCTTGGCCTATGGCTCCAATACGCAGTATTTT; cdr3_aa: CASSLAYGSNTQYF; j_call: TRBJ2-3; d_call: -; clone_size: many; v_call: TRBV5-1
cdr3_nt: TGTGCCAGCAGTACCCAACTAGCGGGGCTCCAAGAGACCCAGTACTTC; cdr3_aa: CASSTQLAGLQETQYF; j_call: TRBJ2-5; d_call: TRBD2; clone_size: many; v_call: TRBV12-3/TRBV12-4
cdr3_nt: TGTGCCAGCAGTGAAACCGGGACGGACCGGGAGACCCAGTACTTC; cdr3_aa: CASSETGTDRETQYF; j_call: TRBJ2-5; d_call: -; clone_size: many; v_call: TRBV2
cdr3_nt: TGTGCCAGCAGCAAGCGAGGGGCGGGGGTTACGAGAGAGCAGTTCTTC; cdr3_aa: CASSKRGAGVTREQFF; j_call: TRBJ2-1; d_call: TRBD2; clone_size: few; v_call: TRBV9
cdr3_nt: TGCGCCAGCAGCGAGGGTCCCTATAGCAATCAGCCCCAGCATTTT; cdr3_aa: CASSEGPYSNQPQHF; j_call: TRBJ1-5; d_call: -; clone_size: few; v_call: TRBV5-1
cdr3_nt: TGTGCCAGCAGCCGCCTGGGGACAGGGGTCCACACAGATACGCAGTATTTT; cdr3_aa: CASSRLGTGVHTDTQYF; j_call: TRBJ2-3; d_call: TRBD1; clone_size: many; v_call: TRBV11-1
cdr3_nt: TGTGCCAGCTCACGAATCAGTTCGACTAGCGGAAACTCCTACGAGCAGTACTTC; cdr3_aa: CASSRISSTSGNSYEQYF; j_call: TRBJ2-7; d_call: TRBD2; clone_size: -; v_call: TRBV18
cdr3_nt: TGTGCCAGCAGCAAGAGGAGACCCGGGGAGCTGTTTTTT; cdr3_aa: CASSKRRPGELFF; j_call: TRBJ2-2; d_call: -; clone_size: -; v_call: TRBV6-1
cdr3_nt: TGTGCCGGCAGTCCGGGACAGGGGGCCGCAGATACGCAGTATTTT; cdr3_aa: CAGSPGQGAADTQYF; j_call: TRBJ2-3; d_call: TRBD1; clone_size: -; v_call: TRBV6-1
cdr3_nt: TGTGCCAGCAGTTACGCCTCCTACGAGCAGTACTTC; cdr3_aa: CASSYASYEQYF; j_call: TRBJ2-7; d_call: -; clone_size: many; v_call: TRBV2
cdr3_nt: TGTGCCAGCAGTCCCGGGACTAGCGGGGTTCGAGATACGCAGTATTTT; cdr3_aa: CASSPGTSGVRDTQYF; j_call: TRBJ2-3; d_call: TRBD2; clone_size: few; v_call: TRBV12-3/TRBV12-4
cdr3_nt: TGCGCCAGCAGCCAAGTCAGGGAGGACGCCTATGGCTACACCTTC; cdr3_aa: CASSQVREDAYGYTF; j_call: TRBJ1-2; d_call: -; clone_size: many; v_call: TRBV4-3
cdr3_nt: TGTGCCAGCAGCCCAAATCTGGGGACAAGCTCCTACGAGCAGTACTTC; cdr3_aa: CASSPNLGTSSYEQYF; j_call: TRBJ2-7; d_call: -; clone_size: many; v_call: TRBV7-9
cdr3_nt: TGTGCCAGCAGCTCAGCCCCAAAGGTACCGACAGGCTACGAGCAGTACTTC; cdr3_aa: CASSSAPKVPTGYEQYF; j_call: TRBJ2-7; d_call: -; clone_size: many; v_call: TRBV7-2
cdr3_nt: TGCAGTGCTTGGTGGGGTAATGAGCAGTTCTTC; cdr3_aa: CSAWWGNEQFF; j_call: TRBJ2-1; d_call: -; clone_size: few; v_call: TRBV20-1
cdr3_nt: TGTGCCAGCAGTTACGGGCCAACAGGGATCACTGAAGCTTCCTTT; cdr3_aa: CASSYGPTGITEASF; j_call: TRBJ1-1; d_call: -; clone_size: -; v_call: TRBV6-2/TRBV6-3
cdr3_nt: TGTGCCAGCAGCCCACCCCTAGCGGGAACCTACAATGAGCAGTTCTTC; cdr3_aa: CASSPPLAGTYNEQFF; j_call: TRBJ2-1; d_call: TRBD2; clone_size: few; v_call: TRBV9
cdr3_nt: TGTGCCAGTAGGGCCACGACAGGGTCGGATAATTCACCCCTCCACTTT; cdr3_aa: CASRATTGSDNSPLHF; j_call: TRBJ1-6; d_call: TRBD1; clone_size: few; v_call: TRBV19
cdr3_nt: TGTGCCTGGAACAACCAGGGGGATCTGTTTTTT; cdr3_aa: CAWNNQGDLFF; j_call: TRBJ2-2; d_call: TRBD1; clone_size: few; v_call: TRBV30
cdr3_nt: TGTGCCAGCAGCTTTGTGGCAGATACGCAGTATTTT; cdr3_aa: CASSFVADTQYF; j_call: TRBJ2-3; d_call: -; clone_size: many; v_call: TRBV7-9
cdr3_nt: TGTGCCAGCAGTAACAACCTACAGGGTGGGACTTATATATTCTACGAGCAGTACTTC; cdr3_aa: CASSNNLQGGTYIFYEQYF; j_call: TRBJ2-7; d_call: -; clone_size: many; v_call: TRBV6-1
cdr3_nt: TGTGCCAGCACATTTGGTGTTGGGCCCGGAAATACGCAGTATTTT; cdr3_aa: CASTFGVGPGNTQYF; j_call: TRBJ2-3; d_call: -; clone_size: -; v_call: TRBV12-3/TRBV12-4
cdr3_nt: TGTGCCAGCAGCTTAAGGACTAGCGGGATCTCCTACGAGCAGTACTTC; cdr3_aa: CASSLRTSGISYEQYF; j_call: TRBJ2-7; d_call: TRBD2; clone_size: many; v_call: TRBV11-2
cdr3_nt: TGTGCCAGCAGCTTGGGTGGTTGGGACAGGGGGCGGGAGACCCAGTACTTC; cdr3_aa: CASSLGGWDRGRETQYF; j_call: TRBJ2-5; d_call: TRBD1; clone_size: -; v_call: TRBV5-4
cdr3_nt: TGTGCCAGCACCCTAAAACAGATAAACTATGGCTACACCTTC; cdr3_aa: CASTLKQINYGYTF; j_call: TRBJ1-2; d_call: -; clone_size: many; v_call: TRBV28
cdr3_nt: TGTGCCAGCAGTTATGGGACAGGGAATTCACCCCTCCACTTT; cdr3_aa: CASSYGTGNSPLHF; j_call: TRBJ1-6; d_call: TRBD1; clone_size: many; v_call: TRBV6-5
cdr3_nt: TGTGCCACCAGCAGACCTAGCGGGAGAGTCCACGAGCAGTACTTC; cdr3_aa: CATSRPSGRVHEQYF; j_call: TRBJ2-7; d_call: TRBD2; clone_size: many; v_call: TRBV15
cdr3_nt: TGTGCCAGCAGTCGACTAGCGGGAGGGGGACAAGAGACCCAGTACTTC; cdr3_aa: CASSRLAGGGQETQYF; j_call: TRBJ2-5; d_call: TRBD2; clone_size: many; v_call: TRBV12-3/TRBV12-4
cdr3_nt: TGTGCCATCACCCCCCGAGAGACCCAGTACTTC; cdr3_aa: CAITPRETQYF; j_call: TRBJ2-5; d_call: -; clone_size: many; v_call: TRBV10-3
cdr3_nt: TGTGCCAGCAGGGCCGATATAGAGGGCTATGGCTACACCTTC; cdr3_aa: CASRADIEGYGYTF; j_call: TRBJ1-2; d_call: -; clone_size: -; v_call: TRBV12-3/TRBV12-4
cdr3_nt: TGTGCCAGCAGTTACTCGGGCGGGACTAGCGGGGATTGGCCGTCCTACGAGCAGTACTTC; cdr3_aa: CASSYSGGTSGDWPSYEQYF; j_call: TRBJ2-7; d_call: TRBD2; clone_size: many; v_call: TRBV6-5
cdr3_nt: TGTGCCAGCAGTTACGTCGATGAGCAGTTCTTC; cdr3_aa: CASSYVDEQFF; j_call: TRBJ2-1; d_call: -; clone_size: many; v_call: TRBV12-3/TRBV12-4
cdr3_nt: TGCGCCAGCAGCCAAGGACGACACTGGAACACTGAAGCTTTCTTT; cdr3_aa: CASSQGRHWNTEAFF; j_call: TRBJ1-1; d_call: -; clone_size: many; v_call: TRBV4-3
cdr3_nt: TGTGCCATCAGTGAGGGGGTGCGACAGGGACCCTCTGGGGCCAACGTCCTGACTTTC; cdr3_aa: CAISEGVRQGPSGANVLTF; j_call: TRBJ2-6; d_call: TRBD1; clone_size: -; v_call: TRBV10-3
cdr3_nt: TGTGCCAGCACCCCCGGGACTAGCGGGAGGACAGATACGCAGTATTTT; cdr3_aa: CASTPGTSGRTDTQYF; j_call: TRBJ2-3; d_call: TRBD2; clone_size: -; v_call: TRBV5-6
cdr3_nt: TGTGCCAGCAGTTTGGGGAGAGTTAATGAAAAACTGTTTTTT; cdr3_aa: CASSLGRVNEKLFF; j_call: TRBJ1-4; d_call: -; clone_size: few; v_call: TRBV12-3/TRBV12-4
cdr3_nt: TGCAGTGTTTTGGCGGGAGTCATCTTTGGGTACAATGAGCAGTTCTTC; cdr3_aa: CSVLAGVIFGYNEQFF; j_call: TRBJ2-1; d_call: TRBD2; clone_size: many; v_call: TRBV20-1
cdr3_nt: TGCAGCACCTGTCCGGTTGGGCTAGCGGGGGGGGATGAGCAGTTCTTC; cdr3_aa: CSTCPVGLAGGDEQFF; j_call: TRBJ2-1; d_call: TRBD2; clone_size: many; v_call: TRBV29-1
cdr3_nt: TGTGCCAGCAGCGGAGTGGGCGGGGGGGGGCAAGAGACCCAGTACTTC; cdr3_aa: CASSGVGGGGQETQYF; j_call: TRBJ2-5; d_call: TRBD2; clone_size: few; v_call: TRBV7-2
cdr3_nt: TGCAGCGTTGTTGGGGGGTCCGGACAACTGAACACTGAAGCTTTCTTT; cdr3_aa: CSVVGGSGQLNTEAFF; j_call: TRBJ1-1; d_call: -; clone_size: few; v_call: TRBV29-1
cdr3_nt: TGTGCCAGCAGTTACTCGATCTTTCTGTCAGGCGAGCAGTACTTC; cdr3_aa: CASSYSIFLSGEQYF; j_call: TRBJ2-7; d_call: -; clone_size: many; v_call: TRBV6-5
cdr3_nt: TGCGCCAGCAGCCCTAACCAGGCGAACTATGGCTACACCTTC; cdr3_aa: CASSPNQANYGYTF; j_call: TRBJ1-2; d_call: -; clone_size: few; v_call: TRBV5-1
cdr3_nt: TGTGCCAGCACCCTCCCCGGTTACGAGCAGTACTTC; cdr3_aa: CASTLPGYEQYF; j_call: TRBJ2-7; d_call: -; clone_size: few; v_call: TRBV28
cdr3_nt: TGTGCCAGTAGCTTACACACAGGTACGCAGTATTTT; cdr3_aa: CASSLHTGTQYF; j_call: TRBJ2-3; d_call: -; clone_size: -; v_call: TRBV19
cdr3_nt: TGTGCCAGCAGCTTAGTAGCGGGAGTTAAAGATACGCAGTATTTT; cdr3_aa: CASSLVAGVKDTQYF; j_call: TRBJ2-3; d_call: TRBD2; clone_size: -; v_call: TRBV7-9
cdr3_nt: TGTGCCAGCAGTTTGGGGGGGAAAAATTCACCCCTCCACTTT; cdr3_aa: CASSLGGKNSPLHF; j_call: TRBJ1-6; d_call: -; clone_size: -; v_call: TRBV12-3/TRBV12-4
cdr3_nt: TGCAGTGCTAGCCATCCCCAGGGGGCAGAAGGGAACACTGAAGCTTTCTTT; cdr3_aa: CSASHPQGAEGNTEAFF; j_call: TRBJ1-1; d_call: TRBD1; clone_size: -; v_call: TRBV20-1
cdr3_nt: TGCAGTGCCCCGGGCGGGACAGGTCCCACAGATACGCAGTATTTT; cdr3_aa: CSAPGGTGPTDTQYF; j_call: TRBJ2-3; d_call: TRBD1; clone_size: many; v_call: TRBV20-1
cdr3_nt: TGTGCCAGTACCCTCACAGGGGGCGATAGTGGCTACACCTTC; cdr3_aa: CASTLTGGDSGYTF; j_call: TRBJ1-2; d_call: TRBD1; clone_size: -; v_call: TRBV19